This TCR beta chain was retrieved from a study of CD8+ T cells in alopecia areata. Looking at the study overall: Scalp area affected, as a percentage, set the severity score of treated patients. General study points: In lesional scalp, particularly from alopecia totalis/universalis, clonality was higher than in normal scalp. Scalp sample data also include resident alphabeta T cells from normal skin.

Treatment denoted: oral pan-JAK inhibitor, 5-10 mg twice daily. Sampling of alopecia areata patients yielded lesional scalp punch biopsies as well as peripheral blood. Germline CDR1 MGHRA, CDR2 YSYEKL. Deletions cut 4 bases from V and 2 bases from J, with 16 bases between. The CDR3 has 16 residues. A word on this clone: Its matching antigen is unknown.

RNA extraction was followed by reverse transcription into cDNA, which acted as the sequencing template. TCRdb keeps only in-frame clones here, not all; method: immunoSEQ multiplex PCR. The sample lists some 200,000 clones; about three fifths were seen once. The rearrangement uses TRBV4-1 and TRBJ2-3; possible D gene TRBD1, 8 bases. This receptor was taken from a human donor with alopecia areata. The starting material was CD4+ T cells sorted from blood, obtained at week 4, from a patient treated with tofacitinib. CDR3 loop: CASSRRQGRDTDTQYF. The CDR3 DNA follows: TGCGCCAGCAGCCGAAGACAGGGGAGGGACACAGATACGCAGTATTTT.